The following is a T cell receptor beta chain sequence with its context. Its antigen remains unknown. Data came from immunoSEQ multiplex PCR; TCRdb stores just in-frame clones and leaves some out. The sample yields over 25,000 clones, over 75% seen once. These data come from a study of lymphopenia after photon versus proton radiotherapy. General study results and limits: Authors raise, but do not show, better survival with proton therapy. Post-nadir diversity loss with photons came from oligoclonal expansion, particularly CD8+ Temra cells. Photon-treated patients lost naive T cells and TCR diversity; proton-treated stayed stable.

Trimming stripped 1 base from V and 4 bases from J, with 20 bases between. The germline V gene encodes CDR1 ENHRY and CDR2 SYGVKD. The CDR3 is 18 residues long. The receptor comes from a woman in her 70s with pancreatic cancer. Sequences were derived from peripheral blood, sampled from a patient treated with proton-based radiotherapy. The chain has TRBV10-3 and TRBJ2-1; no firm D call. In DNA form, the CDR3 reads TGTGCCATCAGTGAGTTTGTGTTGTCGGGCGGTGGGTACAATGAGCAGTTCTTC. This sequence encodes CAISEFVLSGGGYNEQFF.